This T cell receptor beta chain was found in a study of T cells in Graves' hyperthyroidism and ophthalmopathy. This clonotype was picked up many times. Its specificity is unknown. The ends were cut back, 4 bases at V and 5 bases at J, with 9 bases in the middle. Germline V CDR1 and CDR2: SNHLY, FYNNEI. CDR3 length: 13 residues. Notes on the study in general: Most thyroid clonotypes expanded above 0.001 were also detected in blood. The model foresaw ophthalmopathy a median around seven months prior to onset.

It was RNA transcripts that yielded the amplified TCR beta CDR3 regions. Carried out on the TCR CDR3, a first-round RT-PCR used the HTBI primer set. Via MiXCR, TCRdb re-called the multiplex PCR reads, giving one row per CDR3 protein. The table has about 610,000 distinct CDR3 sequences, roughly 15% seen once. The gene calls are TRBV2 and TRBJ1-5; tentatively, D is TRBD1 (5 bases). Specimen: blood. The TCR comes from a woman between 35 and 50 years old with Graves' ophthalmopathy. The CDR3 nucleotides read TGTGCCAGCAGTGGTTTAGGGGATCAGCCCCAGCATTTT. This codes for CASSGLGDQPQHF.